The table lists the clone carrying this T cell receptor (beta chain) with many counts. TCR beta libraries were built with iRepertoire HTBI primers and Arm-PCR of CDR3 regions. MiXCR, run by TCRdb on the multiplex PCR reads, gives a single entry per CDR3 protein. The table includes about 420,000 distinct CDR3 sequences, around 15% detected once. The time point was: newly diagnosed GD, antithyroid drugs for less than 3 months. Extracted PBMC RNA gave rise to the TCR library. It was by American Thyroid Association guidelines that Graves' disease was diagnosed. Deletions cut 5 bases from V and 3 bases from J, with 12 bases between. Germline CDR1 and CDR2: SNHLY and FYNNEI. This CDR3 region has 14 residues. This entry is derived from a study of regulatory T cells in long-lasting Graves disease. The data also belong to a second study, concerning T cells in Graves' hyperthyroidism and ophthalmopathy. In that study: The TCR CDR3 first-round RT-PCR relied on the HTBI primer set.

The sequence derives from a woman under 30 with Graves disease. Source: peripheral blood mononuclear cells (PBMCs), taken at new diagnosis, from a patient treated with antithyroid drugs. V usage is TRBV2 and J usage is TRBJ2-3; D is possibly TRBD2 (6 bases). The CDR3 DNA reads as TGTGCCAGCAGTACTCTCGGGGGTACAGATACGCAGTATTTT. Its protein product is CASSTLGGTDTQYF.